This note documents a single TCR beta chain sequence. These data come from a study of OX40 agonist ivuxolimab in advanced cancers. In germline, CDR1 is MDHEN, CDR2 SYDVKM. This CDR3 has 16 amino acids. With 6 bases clipped from V and 6 bases from J, the junction kept 12 bases outside the gene matches. Profiled with immunoSEQ multiplex PCR; TCRdb holds only in-frame clones, not every one. Of about 79,000 clones listed, approximately 85% are singletons. This TCR came from an adult with an advanced solid tumor such as melanoma, head and neck, liver or kidney cancer. The sample in question was CD4+ or CD8+ T cells sorted from blood, obtained in a trial of the OX40 agonist ivuxolimab. This chain uses TRBV28 with TRBJ1-5, with 9 bases fitting TRBD1. Here the CDR3 reads CASRRKWTGAFQPQHF. The CDR3 bases are TGTGCCAGCAGGCGTAAGTGGACAGGGGCTTTTCAGCCCCAGCATTTT.